The rows below give T cell receptor beta chains drawn from one sample of a study of blood T cell repertoires in COVID-19. The data were produced by immunoSEQ multiplex PCR, yet TCRdb's version contains in-frame clones alone and is incomplete. Altogether hundreds of thousands of clones are present, roughly 90% being singletons, with the ten largest covering 1.5% to 2%. The specimen was peripheral blood. Receptors originate from a woman aged 25 to 39 with COVID-19, enrolled during active disease. The CDR3 runs from the conserved cysteine through the conserved F or W. The order of the fields is D gene, J gene, V gene, clone size, CDR3 DNA, CDR3 protein. The D gene is left open where the match is weak. Part of the rows lack a size; the others show once, few, many or a class for expanded clones.

.	TRBJ1-2	TRBV30	.	TGTGCCTGGAGTGACGTCCGGGGTATTCACTATGGCTACACCTTC	CAWSDVRGIHYGYTF
.	TRBJ1-5	TRBV11-2	.	TGTGCCAGCAGCTTACAGGGGTACGACCAGCCCCAGCATTTT	CASSLQGYDQPQHF
.	TRBJ1-5	TRBV19	.	TGTGCCAGTAGTGGGCCAGTTAGCAATCAGCCCCAGCATTTT	CASSGPVSNQPQHF
TRBD2	TRBJ2-7	TRBV7-8	few	TGTGCCAGCAGCTTAGCAGCGGGACTACTCACCTACGAGCAGTACTTC	CASSLAAGLLTYEQYF
TRBD2	TRBJ2-2	TRBV5-1	.	TGCGCCAGCAGCCTCGCCAGAACTAGCGGGGGCACCGGGGAGCTGTTTTTT	CASSLARTSGGTGELFF
.	TRBJ1-6	TRBV18	few	TGTGCCAGCTCACTAAGGACAGATACCTATTCACCCCTCCACTTT	CASSLRTDTYSPLHF
TRBD1	TRBJ2-2	TRBV2	.	TGTGCCAGCAGCTTGGACAGGGTGGGCACCGGGGAGCTGTTTTTT	CASSLDRVGTGELFF
.	TRBJ2-1	TRBV5-1	.	TGCGCCAGCAGCCCCGGGGGACGGCGGGGGCTTTACAATGAGCAGTTCTTC	CASSPGGRRGLYNEQFF
TRBD1	TRBJ2-2	TRBV6-5	.	TGTGCCAGCAGTCGCGACAGGGGTGTCACCGGGGAGCTGTTTTTT	CASSRDRGVTGELFF
.	TRBJ1-2	TRBV7-6	.	TGTGCCAGCAGCGGGGTACAGGGAATCTACACCTTC	CASSGVQGIYTF
TRBD1	TRBJ1-5	TRBV6-1	.	TGTGCCAGCAGTGACAGGGGGGCGGGCAATCAGCCCCAGCATTTT	CASSDRGAGNQPQHF
TRBD1	TRBJ1-4	TRBV11-2	.	TGTGCCAGCAGCTTTCAGGGGGCAACTAATGAAAAACTGTTTTTT	CASSFQGATNEKLFF
.	TRBJ1-5	TRBV15	.	TGTGCCACCAGCAGAGCAGGGGCACCACGGAGCAATCAGCCCCAGCATTTT	CATSRAGAPRSNQPQHF
.	TRBJ1-5	TRBV19	once	TGTGCCAGTAATTACGACAGCCGCAATCAGCCCCAGCATTTT	CASNYDSRNQPQHF
TRBD1	TRBJ2-2	TRBV29-1	once	TGCAGCGTGGATACGGGACAGTCCACCGGGGAGCTGTTTTTT	CSVDTGQSTGELFF
.	TRBJ2-7	TRBV5-6	few	TGTGCCAGCAGCGGCTACAGGGACGAGCAGTACTTC	CASSGYRDEQYF
.	TRBJ1-2	TRBV2	.	TGTGCCAGCAGCGAATACGGGGGCTACACCTTC	CASSEYGGYTF
TRBD1	TRBJ1-1	TRBV6-6	.	TGTGCCAGCAGTCAAAGACAGGGGCACGCTTTCTTT	CASSQRQGHAFF
.	TRBJ2-1	TRBV7-3	.	TGTGCCAGCAGCTTCTCCCCGGTAAATGAGCAGTTCTTC	CASSFSPVNEQFF
TRBD1	TRBJ2-6	TRBV6-5	many	TGTGCCAGCAGGACAGGGGGCTCTGGGGCCAACGTCCTGACTTTC	CASRTGGSGANVLTF
TRBD1	TRBJ1-1	TRBV25-1	.	TGTGCCAGCAGTGACTTGACAGGGGAGTCGGCTGAAGCTTTCTTT	CASSDLTGESAEAFF
TRBD1	TRBJ1-1	TRBV4-1	.	TGCGCCAGCAGCCCCGGACAGGCGAACACTGAAGCTTTCTTT	CASSPGQANTEAFF
.	TRBJ2-5	TRBV18	.	TGTGCCAGCTCCCCCTTTACAGGTTACCAAGAGACCCAGTACTTC	CASSPFTGYQETQYF
.	TRBJ1-5	TRBV24-1	.	TGTGCCACCAGTGATGGGAACGACAGATTGCCCCAGCATTTT	CATSDGNDRLPQHF
.	TRBJ1-2	TRBV19	few	TGTGCCAGTAGAAATGGAGGGGAGGGCTACACCTTC	CASRNGGEGYTF
.	TRBJ2-5	TRBV18	.	TGTGCCAGCTCACCGCAGATAGACTATCAAGAGACCCAGTACTTC	CASSPQIDYQETQYF
TRBD1	TRBJ1-1	TRBV11-2	.	TGTGCCAGCAGCTTTACAGGGGACACTGAAGCTTTCTTT	CASSFTGDTEAFF
.	TRBJ2-3	TRBV9	.	TGTGCCAGCAGCGTAGAATCTTTCACAGATACGCAGTATTTT	CASSVESFTDTQYF
TRBD2	TRBJ2-2	TRBV5-3	few	TGTGCCAGAAGCTTGTGGCTAGCGGGGGGCGGCACCGGGGAGCTGTTTTTT	CARSLWLAGGGTGELFF
TRBD1	TRBJ2-3	TRBV7-6	.	TGTGCCAGCAGCCAAACCGGGACAGGGGGCACAGATACGCAGTATTTT	CASSQTGTGGTDTQYF
TRBD1	TRBJ1-1	TRBV7-2	.	TGTGCCAGCAGCAACAGGGGGGGTACTGAAGCTTTCTTT	CASSNRGGTEAFF